What follows is one T cell receptor beta chain and its context. The antigen it binds to is not known. Nothing much larger sits one base from this clone, and base qualities are not available. The cohort was made up of 500 to 850 healthy bone marrow donors. At the time of sampling, all cohort members were nominally healthy, though unrecorded immune exposures were likely present. The donor was CMV seronegative and was included in the group of a few hundred seronegative cohort members. Every donor gave a peripheral blood sample, and the peripheral blood mononuclear cells from that sample were used for TCR beta sequencing. Genomic DNA was extracted from the blood cell samples with the Qiagen DNeasy Blood Extraction Kit. The data derive from a study of cytomegalovirus exposure and HLA in healthy donors (TCRdb year 2017). Regarding the study in general: In an earlier analysis of 587 of the donors, around 290 Gb of sequence data and approximately 100 million unique TCR beta sequences from 150 million to 200 million T cells were reported. Typing coverage differed by locus: A, B, C, DRB1 and DQB1 were typed in roughly 620-630 donors, DQA1 in 522, DPA1 in approximately 610, and DPB1 in about 450. Donor age, sex, ethnicity and CMV serostatus were compiled alongside the repertoire data. An earlier analysis of 587 of the donors used high-throughput TCR beta sequencing to judge whether each TCR beta V gene segment behaved as functional or pseudogenic. A later genetic analysis took genome-wide SNP genotypes for 398 of the 666 donors and used that subset as a discovery cohort. The study combined high-throughput TCR immunosequencing, statistical association of individual TCRs with disease status, and machine learning to predict cytomegalovirus infection status. On average, around 230,000 unique TCR beta nucleotide sequences were sequenced per donor among 398 genotyped donors of the cohort, with 15% to 20% of those sequences being non-productive. The genetic ancestry cluster associated with self-reported Caucasian donors included 65% to 90% of the 398 genotyped donors. The aim of the study was to test whether cataloging public T cell receptors could identify signatures of past pathogen exposure. The T cell repertoires of around 730 subjects were profiled by immunosequencing and related to cytomegalovirus serostatus. Every repertoire in the discovery cohort had been generated on one and the same sequencing platform. In the later analysis, no new phenotypic data were used to find candidate immune exposures; instead, reliance was placed on TCR beta sequences and their occurrence across donors. Approximately 310 gigabases of sequencing data and 91 million or so unique TCR sequences made up an early release that covered 640 HLA-typed donors. Class I and class II HLA loci were covered by the typing at four-digit resolution. A later analysis re-analyzed previously published TCR beta repertoires from several hundred donors and added high-resolution HLA genotyping to study TCR occurrence patterns. Along with the roughly 610-subject first cohort, a separate validation cohort of over a hundred different subjects was used. About five DR-DQ haplotypes were treated as single units for association and clustering because of strong linkage in the cohort.

After removal of 7 bases from V and 6 bases from J, the junction retains 6 bases not matched to a gene. CDR1 SEHNR and CDR2 FQNEAQ are derived from the germline V gene (reference sequence). Spanning cysteine to phenylalanine, the CDR3 consists of 14 amino acids. The kept DNA is CDR3 alone, 42 bases in frame from the first base. Overall results and qualifications from the work: Linkage disequilibrium might explain the correlated functional status among segregating V segments, but an unknown experimental factor could not be excluded. A later analysis found that HLA-associated TCR beta chains were more clonally expanded and had lower generation probabilities than equally common non-associated chains. In a later analysis, several top co-occurrence clusters were reported to appear linked to parvovirus B19, influenza, CMV and Epstein-Barr virus. Cytomegalovirus status was reported to be diagnosed by the classifier with high specificity and sensitivity in both the original and validation cohorts. In the study, approximately 160 TCR beta chains were listed as associated with cytomegalovirus. Some IMGT-functional V segments, including TRBV6-2 and TRBV6-3, could not be distinguished by the 87-base-pair reads and were therefore excluded. A further reported finding was that TCR beta sequences accurately predicted the HLA-A and HLA-B alleles for most subjects in the first cohort. A cluster of highly shared sequence variants was judged likely to be a technical artifact of the sequencing pipeline. Approximately 18 rarely observed V segments, including chromosome 9 orphons, were excluded from the earlier analysis of a few hundred of the donors because counts were too low. Presence/absence analyses assumed roughly uniform sequencing depth across donors, an assumption that may not hold. When HLA alleles, especially DR and DQ, strongly co-occurred, attributing TCR associations to individual alleles was difficult. In this cohort, only TCR beta chains were sequenced, and detectable features were limited by the absence of alpha or paired-chain data. A later analysis associated approximately 17,000 TCR beta sequences with specific HLA alleles at a false discovery rate of 0.05. The authors suggested that the approach could potentially be extended to other disease states and immunological phenotypes. A later analysis found that TCR association rates varied across HLA loci, with DRB1 alleles showing the most associated TCRs and HLA-C alleles the fewest. In a later genetic analysis, a missense DCLRE1C variant was associated with V-gene and J-gene trimming of TCR beta chains, and the association was replicated in an independent cohort. CMV serostatus was the only immune exposure information available for the cohort. Three of the identified cytomegalovirus-associated TCR beta chains were confirmed in vitro to be specific for cytomegalovirus antigens. A later analysis found that most CMV-associated TCR beta chains appeared HLA-restricted, with HLA associations seemingly driven largely by CMV exposure. An earlier analysis of approximately 540 of the donors showed that most TCR beta V segments appeared in productive rearrangements either about 87% or about 30% of the time, which broadly matched IMGT annotations. Across donors, most TCR sequences were observed very rarely, whereas some public TCRs were present in many individuals. A later genetic analysis reported fewer N-insertions in productive TCRs among donors in an Asian-associated ancestry cluster than the roughly 700-donor mean. Because HLA typing was missing for some donors at each locus, association tests included only the typed subset.

The library was produced with the immunoSEQ multiplex PCR assay. A mixture of 60 forward primers for TCR Vbeta segments and 13 reverse primers for TCR Jbeta segments was used in the multiplex PCR. The CDR3 region of rearranged TCR beta genes was amplified from genomic DNA with a multiplex PCR assay. The amplified TCR beta libraries were sequenced on the Illumina HiSeq System as 87-base-pair reads. In the source study's methods: Across the 700 or so repertoires, a later analysis counted roughly 77 million unique TCR beta chains, some 11 million of which were shared by at least two donors. A nearest-neighbor algorithm error-corrected the raw reads and collapsed the reads into unique sequences, merging closely related sequences to remove PCR and sequencing errors. To assign V, D and J gene segments, CDR3 sequences were aligned to IMGT reference sequences. For a sequence to be retained, a match of at least six nucleotides was required to both a V gene segment and a J gene segment. Rearrangements were called productive when the CDR3 lacked stop codons and stayed in frame with V and J; all others were non-productive. Following IMGT convention, CDR3 was defined as the stretch from the second conserved V-encoded cysteine to the conserved J-encoded phenylalanine. In an earlier analysis of roughly 610 of the donors, sequences lacking an unambiguous match to a single V gene segment were excluded. An earlier analysis of 587 of the donors classified V segments as functional when productive rearrangements were above 56.7% and as segregating when the standard deviation between donors was above 5%. To diagnose cytomegalovirus status from the catalog of TCR beta chain sequences, a statistical classification framework was built. A later analysis assigned V and J genes by comparing TCR nucleotide sequences with IMGT/GENE-DB human TR gene sequences. The TCRdist pipeline was used in a later analysis to assign CDR3 sequences and most-parsimonious VDJ recombination scenarios. In a later analysis, each TCR beta chain was defined by its CDR3 amino acid sequence together with its V-gene family, and reads without a unique V-gene family were excluded. In a later analysis, fewer than 650 highly shared, low-generation-probability nucleotide sequences were removed to address suspected cross-contamination and a sequencing artifact. In a later analysis, a clonal expansion index for each public chain was calculated from normalized within-repertoire ranks of inferred template counts. A later analysis computed generation probabilities with a VDJ recombination model fitted to out-of-frame rearrangements, and checked the results against IGoR. A later analysis scored TCR-TCR, TCR-HLA and TCR-CMV co-occurrence with hypergeometric tests, applying a repertoire-size bias correction to TCR pairs. In a later analysis, false discovery rates were estimated by permuting HLA or CMV assignments 20 times. In a later analysis, co-occurring TCRs were grouped using DBSCAN, with TCRdist sequence similarity added in when clustering inside HLA-allele-positive subsets. For co-occurrence clustering, repertoires with fewer than 30,000 or more than 120,000 public chains were excluded, along with five repertoires with anomalous nucleotide sharing. TCRdb provides this immuneACCESS table in a form limited to in-frame rearrangements. Some clones are lacking; in checked studies, under half of them reflect an unresolved V gene, and why the rest are absent is not known. Clonal size and the V and J genes are those of that table, whereas D and trimming came from the DNA. The sample table lists approximately 110,000 clones, less than 85% of them with a count of one. The ten largest make up 4.1% of the sample.

The sequence came from a woman aged 35 to 49 in good health and CMV-seronegative. The chain employs TRBV7-9 and TRBJ2-1, with 10 bases in between that match TRBD2. The sample taken for sequencing was PBMCs. The CDR3: CASTFTSGVNEQFF. The sequence in DNA is TGTGCCAGCACCTTTACTAGCGGGGTCAATGAGCAGTTCTTC.